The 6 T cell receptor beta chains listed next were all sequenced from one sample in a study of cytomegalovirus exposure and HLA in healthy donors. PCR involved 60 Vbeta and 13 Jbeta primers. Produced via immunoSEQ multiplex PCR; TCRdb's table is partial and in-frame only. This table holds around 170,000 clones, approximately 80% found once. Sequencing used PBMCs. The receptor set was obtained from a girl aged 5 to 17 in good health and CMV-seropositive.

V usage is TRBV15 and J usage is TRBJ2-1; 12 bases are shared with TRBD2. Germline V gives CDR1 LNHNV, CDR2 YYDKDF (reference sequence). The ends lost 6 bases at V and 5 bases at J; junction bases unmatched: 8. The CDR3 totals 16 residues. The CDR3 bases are TGTGCCACCAGTCCTTGGACTAGCGGGGTTAACAATGAGCAGTTCTTC. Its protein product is CATSPWTSGVNNEQFF.

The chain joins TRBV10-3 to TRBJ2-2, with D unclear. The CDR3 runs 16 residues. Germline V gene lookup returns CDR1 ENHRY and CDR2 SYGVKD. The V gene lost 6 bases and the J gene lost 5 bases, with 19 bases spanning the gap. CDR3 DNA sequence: TGTGCCATCAGACCCGGCAGGTCCCCGATTACCGGGGAGCTGTTTTTT. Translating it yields CAIRPGRSPITGELFF.

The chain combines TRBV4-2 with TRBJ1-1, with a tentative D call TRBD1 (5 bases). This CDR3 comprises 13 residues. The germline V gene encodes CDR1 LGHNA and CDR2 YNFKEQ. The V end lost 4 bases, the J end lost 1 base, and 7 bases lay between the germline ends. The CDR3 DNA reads TGTGCCAGCAGCCTAGGGGCGAACACTGAAGCTTTCTTT. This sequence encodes CASSLGANTEAFF.

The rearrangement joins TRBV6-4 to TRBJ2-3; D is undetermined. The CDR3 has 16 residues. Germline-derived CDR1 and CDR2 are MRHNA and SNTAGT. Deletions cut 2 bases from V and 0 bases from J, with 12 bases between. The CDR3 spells CASSDRPAASTDTQYF. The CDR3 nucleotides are TGTGCCAGCAGTGACCGGCCGGCGGCTAGCACAGATACGCAGTATTTT.

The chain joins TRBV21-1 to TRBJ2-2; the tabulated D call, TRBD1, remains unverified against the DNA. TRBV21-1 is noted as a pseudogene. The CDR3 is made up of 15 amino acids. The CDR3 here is CASKKTGANTGELFF. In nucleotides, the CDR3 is TGTGCCAGCAAAAAGACAGGGGCGAACACCGGGGAGCTGTTTTTT.

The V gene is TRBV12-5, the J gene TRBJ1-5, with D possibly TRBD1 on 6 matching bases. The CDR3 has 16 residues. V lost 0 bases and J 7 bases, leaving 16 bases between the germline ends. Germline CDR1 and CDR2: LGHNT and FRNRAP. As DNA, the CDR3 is TGTGCTAGTGGTTTGGTATCTACAGGGAGGGTCCAGCCCCAGCATTTT. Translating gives CASGLVSTGRVQPQHF.